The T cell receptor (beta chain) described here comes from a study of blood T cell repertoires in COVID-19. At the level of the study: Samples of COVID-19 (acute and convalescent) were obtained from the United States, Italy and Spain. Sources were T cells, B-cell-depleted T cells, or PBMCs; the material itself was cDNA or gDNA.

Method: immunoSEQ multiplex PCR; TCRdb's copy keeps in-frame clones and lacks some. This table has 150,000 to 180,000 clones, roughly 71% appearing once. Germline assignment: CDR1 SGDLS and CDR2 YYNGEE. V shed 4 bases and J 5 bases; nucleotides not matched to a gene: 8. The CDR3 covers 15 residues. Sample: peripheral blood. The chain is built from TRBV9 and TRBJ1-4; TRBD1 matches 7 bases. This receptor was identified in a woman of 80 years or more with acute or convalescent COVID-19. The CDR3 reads CASSPYQGGNEKLFF. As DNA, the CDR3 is TGTGCCAGCAGCCCGTACCAGGGGGGCAATGAAAAACTGTTTTTT.